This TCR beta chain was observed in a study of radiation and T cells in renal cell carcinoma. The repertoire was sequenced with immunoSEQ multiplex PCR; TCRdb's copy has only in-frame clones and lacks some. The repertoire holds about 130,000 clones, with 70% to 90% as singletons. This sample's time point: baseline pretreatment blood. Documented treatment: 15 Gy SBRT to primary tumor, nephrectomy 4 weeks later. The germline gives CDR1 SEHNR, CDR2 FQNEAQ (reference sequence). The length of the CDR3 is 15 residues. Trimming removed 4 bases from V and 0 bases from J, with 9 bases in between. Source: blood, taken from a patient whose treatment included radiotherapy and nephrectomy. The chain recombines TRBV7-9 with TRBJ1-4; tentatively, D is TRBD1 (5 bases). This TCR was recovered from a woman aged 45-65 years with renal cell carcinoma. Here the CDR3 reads CASSWGPPTNEKLFF. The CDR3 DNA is TGTGCCAGCAGCTGGGGACCTCCAACTAATGAAAAACTGTTTTTT.